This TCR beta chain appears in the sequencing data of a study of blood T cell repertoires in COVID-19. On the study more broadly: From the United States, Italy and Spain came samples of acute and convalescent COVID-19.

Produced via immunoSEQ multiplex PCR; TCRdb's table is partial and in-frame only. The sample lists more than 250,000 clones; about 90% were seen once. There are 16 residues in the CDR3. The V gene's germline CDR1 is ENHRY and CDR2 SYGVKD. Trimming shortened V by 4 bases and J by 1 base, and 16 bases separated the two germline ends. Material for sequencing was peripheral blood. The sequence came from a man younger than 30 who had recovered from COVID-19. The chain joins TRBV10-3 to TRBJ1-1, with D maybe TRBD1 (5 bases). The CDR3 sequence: CAISGVGERANTEAFF. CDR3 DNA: TGTGCCATCAGTGGAGTGGGGGAGCGGGCGAACACTGAAGCTTTCTTT.